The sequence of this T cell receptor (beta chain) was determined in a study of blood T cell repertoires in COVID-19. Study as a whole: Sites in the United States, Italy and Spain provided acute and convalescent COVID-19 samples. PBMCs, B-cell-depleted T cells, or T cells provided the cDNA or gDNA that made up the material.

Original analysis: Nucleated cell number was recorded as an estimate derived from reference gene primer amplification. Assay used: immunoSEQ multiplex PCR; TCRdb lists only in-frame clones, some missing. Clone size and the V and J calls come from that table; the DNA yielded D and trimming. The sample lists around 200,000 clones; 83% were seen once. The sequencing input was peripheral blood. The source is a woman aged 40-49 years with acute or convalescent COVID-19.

In DNA, the CDR3 is TGTGCCAGCACCTCCCCTGGCCGTGGCTACACCTTC. This sequence encodes CASTSPGRGYTF. This rearrangement joins TRBV7-3 to TRBJ1-2; D unclear. Germline V gene sequence: CDR1 SGHTA, CDR2 FQGTGA. V was cut by 7 bases and J by 7 bases, with 13 bases left in between. The CDR3 extends over 12 amino acids.